These 32 T cell receptor beta chains were all obtained from the same sample, sequenced in a study of blood T cell repertoires in COVID-19. Using immunoSEQ multiplex PCR, the repertoire was profiled, and TCRdb retains in-frame clones only, with some absent. The repertoire holds 300,000 to 350,000 clones, about 90% seen once, with less than 5.5% in the top ten. Input material: PBMCs or T cells enriched from blood (not recorded which). Receptors were obtained from a young man who had recovered from COVID-19.

The chain carries TRBV27 and TRBJ1-6; a possible D gene is TRBD1 (5 bases). Germline-derived CDR1 and CDR2 are MNHEY and SMNVEV (reference sequence). CDR3 size: 16 residues. V lost 3 bases and J 2 bases, leaving 11 bases between the germline ends. The CDR3 sequence is CASSFGQGAYNSPLHF. The CDR3 nucleotides are TGTGCCAGCAGTTTCGGGCAGGGCGCCTATAATTCACCCCTCCACTTT.

The CDR3: CASSEGVGIGGTEAFF. In DNA form, the CDR3 reads TGTGCCAGCAGTGAAGGCGTGGGGATCGGAGGCACTGAAGCTTTCTTT. The chain recombines TRBV6-1 with TRBJ1-1; no reliable D call. Looked up from germline, CDR1 is MNHNS and CDR2 is SASEGT. The CDR3 covers 16 residues. The V end lost 1 base, the J end lost 4 bases, and 16 bases lay between the germline ends.

This chain connects TRBV5-4 to TRBJ2-2, with 11 bases fitting TRBD2. This CDR3 is 17 amino acids long. Unmatched junction bases numbered 14, after V lost 7 bases and J lost 6 bases. The germline gives CDR1 SGHNT, CDR2 YYREEE (reference sequence). As DNA, the CDR3 is TGTGCCAGCCACCAATATAGCGGGGGGGCCGCCGCCGGGGAGCTGTTTTTT. As protein: CASHQYSGGAAAGELFF. Supplemented by reference TRBV5-4 and TRBJ2-2, the full variable domain reads ETGVTQSPTHLIKTRGQQVTLRCSSQSGHNTVSWYQQALGQGPQFIFQYYREEENGRGNFPPRFSGLQFPNYSSELNVNALELDDSALYLCASHQYSGGAAAGELFFGEGSRLTVL.

The chain carries TRBV3-1 (or the pseudogene TRBV3-2) and TRBJ1-3; possible D gene TRBD1, 5 bases. The germline CDR1 and CDR2 sequences are LGHDT and YNNKEL (reference sequence). The CDR3 spans 14 residues. Trimming pared 4 bases from V and 6 bases from J, leaving 13 bases between. The CDR3 protein is CASSPGRGVNTIYF. DNA for the CDR3: TGTGCCAGCAGCCCAGGTCGGGGGGTAAACACCATATATTTT.

This rearrangement joins TRBV21-1 to TRBJ1-1; the D segment call TRBD1 is taken from the table without a DNA check. TRBV21-1 is annotated as a pseudogene. This CDR3 is 17 amino acids long. The CDR3 region is CASSKAKGCLQNTEAFF. In DNA, the CDR3 is TGTGCCAGCAGCAAAGCGAAGGGGTGCCTACAGAACACTGAAGCTTTCTTT.

The chain recombines TRBV10-1 with TRBJ2-3; 12 bases are a match to TRBD2. The ends lost 11 bases at V and 6 bases at J; junction bases unmatched: 6. The V gene's germline CDR1 is WNHNN and CDR2 SYGVQD (reference sequence). The CDR3 extends over 13 amino acids. The CDR3 loop reads CAGPTSGGDTQYF. CDR3 in DNA: TGCGCCGGACCGACTAGCGGGGGTGATACGCAGTATTTT.

The chain joins TRBV7-9 to TRBJ1-3; D ambiguous. The CDR3 length is 16 residues. The V end lost 5 bases, the J end lost 2 bases, and 16 bases lay between the germline ends. CDR1 SEHNR and CDR2 FQNEAQ come from the germline V gene (reference sequence). CDR3 coding DNA: TGTGCCAGCAGCCCACAGATCCTTCTTCCTGGAAACACCATATATTTT. This translates into CASSPQILLPGNTIYF. The whole variable domain, filled in from reference TRBV7-9 and TRBJ1-3, reads DTGVSQNPRHKITKRGQNVTFRCDPISEHNRLYWYRQTLGQGPEFLTYFQNEAQLEKSRLLSDRFSAERPKGSFSTLEIQRTEQGDSAMYLCASSPQILLPGNTIYFGEGSWLTVV.

This chain connects TRBV10-1 to TRBJ2-2; the match to TRBD2 covers 10 bases. This CDR3 is built from 16 residues. CDR1 is WNHNN, CDR2 SYGVQD, per germline (reference sequence). V trimming: 3 bases; J trimming: 7 bases; junction bases outside the gene matches: 8. CDR3 protein: CASSDRLAGRGGELFF. The CDR3 bases are TGCGCCAGCAGTGACCGACTAGCGGGCCGGGGCGGGGAGCTGTTTTTT.

Remarks on this clone: Other DNA variants within this sample encode the same CDR3. V and J are TRBV28 and TRBJ1-2; no firm D call. Germline loops: CDR1 MDHEN, CDR2 SYDVKM. Trimming took 3 bases from V and 2 from J, leaving 7 bases between them. The CDR3 runs 13 residues. Here the CDR3 reads CASSLGGNYGYTF. The CDR3, as DNA: TGTGCCAGCAGTTTGGGAGGCAACTATGGCTACACCTTC.

This chain joins TRBV2 and TRBJ1-2, with D perhaps matching TRBD1 (6 bases). The CDR3 runs to 14 residues. The germline CDR1 and CDR2 sequences are SNHLY and FYNNEI. Trimming removed 10 bases from V and 7 bases from J, with 22 bases in between. CDR3 DNA sequence: TGTGCCATCCCCCGAGGGGGGGCCTATAGTGGCTACACCTTC. Residues: CAIPRGGAYSGYTF.

J is TRBJ2-1 and V is TRBV27; 11 bases fit TRBD2. This CDR3 has 16 residues. Germline V CDR1 and CDR2: MNHEY, SMNVEV (reference sequence). Germline trimming cut 5 bases from V and 3 bases from J; bases unmatched to any gene: 6. The CDR3 DNA reads as TGTGCCAGCAGTCCCACTACTAGCGGGGGCTACAATGAGCAGTTCTTC. Its protein is CASSPTTSGGYNEQFF.

This clone came up once. The gene calls are TRBV5-4 and TRBJ2-5; 10 bases fit TRBD1. CDR1 and CDR2 (germline): SGHNT, YYREEE (reference sequence). Unmatched junction bases numbered 8, after V lost 3 bases and J lost 6 bases. The CDR3 length is 15 residues. As DNA, the CDR3 is TGTGCCAGCAGCTCCGGGACAGGGGATGTAAAGACCCAGTACTTC. This translates into CASSSGTGDVKTQYF.

This clone was recorded only once. The V call is TRBV11-2, the J call TRBJ1-2; no clear D. CDR3 length: 16 residues. Germline V CDR1 and CDR2: SGHAT, FQNNGV. The V and J ends lost 2 bases and 3 bases respectively, with 16 bases between them. This chain's CDR3 is CASSLRGPGSYYGYTF. CDR3 sequence (DNA): TGTGCCAGCAGCTTACGAGGGCCGGGGTCCTACTATGGCTACACCTTC.

The DNA for the CDR3 is TGTGCCAGCAGCCAAGGGGACAGCTTTTATTCACCCCTCCACTTT. Its protein is CASSQGDSFYSPLHF. The chain is built from TRBV3-1 (or the pseudogene TRBV3-2) and TRBJ1-6; 7 nucleotides align to TRBD1. Germline lookup yields CDR1 LGHDT and CDR2 YNNKEL (reference sequence). The CDR3 extends over 15 amino acids. The V segment lost 1 base and the J segment 8 bases; nucleotides outside the gene matches: 5.

The V gene is TRBV10-1, the J gene TRBJ2-7; 7 bases are shared with TRBD2. CDR1 is WNHNN, CDR2 SYGVQD, per germline (reference sequence). There are 13 residues in the CDR3. Losses at the gene ends were 4 bases for V and 6 bases for J; bases not matched to a gene: 6. The CDR3 bases are TGCGCCAGCAGTGTGGCCCCGGGAGGCGAGCAGTACTTC. Translating it yields CASSVAPGGEQYF.

This clone was counted a single time. The V gene is TRBV10-3, the J gene TRBJ1-5; D gene unclear. Germline V lookup: CDR1 ENHRY, CDR2 SYGVKD. The CDR3 has 14 residues. V was cut by 3 bases and J by 5 bases, with 11 bases left in between. CDR3 loop: CAISDEGSYQPQHF. CDR3 nucleotide sequence: TGTGCCATCAGTGATGAGGGCAGTTATCAGCCCCAGCATTTT.

This chain links TRBV6-1 with TRBJ2-3, with 9 bases aligning to TRBD2. The V gene's germline CDR1 is MNHNS and CDR2 SASEGT. This CDR3 has 15 amino acids. V lost 1 base and J lost 5; bases outside the gene matches: 4. CDR3 amino acids: CASSEGSGGGDTQYF. For the CDR3, the DNA is TGTGCCAGCAGTGAAGGTAGCGGGGGTGGAGATACGCAGTATTTT.

This chain connects TRBV28 to TRBJ1-1, with D unclear. The V end was cut by 1 base, the J end by 5 bases, with 11 bases between. This CDR3 comprises 14 residues. CDR1 is MDHEN, CDR2 SYDVKM, per germline. CDR3 nucleotide sequence: TGTGCCAGCAGTTTATCCCGCGGGAGGACTGAAGCTTTCTTT. This encodes CASSLSRGRTEAFF.

The rearrangement uses TRBV19 and TRBJ2-7; D is possibly TRBD1 (5 bases). V was cut by 5 bases and J by 2 bases, with 10 bases left in between. CDR1 is LNHDA, CDR2 SQIVND, per germline (reference sequence). The CDR3 totals 13 residues. The CDR3 loop reads CASSATAPYEQYF. DNA of the CDR3: TGTGCCAGTAGTGCGACAGCGCCCTACGAGCAGTACTTC.

J is TRBJ1-1 and V is TRBV19; the D gene is possibly TRBD1 (6 bases). Germline CDR1 and CDR2: LNHDA and SQIVND (reference sequence). The V and J ends lost 7 bases and 4 bases respectively, with 19 bases between them. The CDR3 has 15 residues. CDR3 in amino acids: CASTQGQGMVTEAFF. Written as DNA, the CDR3 is TGTGCCAGTACCCAAGGGCAGGGGATGGTCACTGAAGCTTTCTTT.

V gene TRBV2 combines with J gene TRBJ1-3; 7 bases match TRBD1. In germline, CDR1 is SNHLY, CDR2 FYNNEI. The CDR3 is made up of 14 amino acids. V was clipped by 1 base and J by 7 bases; unmatched bases: 4. Written as DNA, the CDR3 is TGTGCCAGCAGTGAAGAGTCAGGGGGGAACACCATATATTTT. Its translation: CASSEESGGNTIYF.

The chain couples TRBV6-1 to TRBJ1-5; TRBD1 matches 12 bases. This CDR3 region has 17 residues. The junction had 9 bases not matched to a gene; V was cut back by 2 bases and J by 7 bases. Germline CDR1 reads MNHNS; CDR2 reads SASEGT. CDR3 sequence (DNA): TGTGCCAGCAGTGAATTAGGGACAGGGGGCGCAGGGCAGCCCCAGCATTTT. It codes for CASSELGTGGAGQPQHF.

The V call is TRBV19, the J call TRBJ2-3; 11 bases align to TRBD2. CDR1 LNHDA and CDR2 SQIVND come from the germline V gene (reference sequence). The CDR3 runs 17 residues. The V segment lost 1 base and the J segment 4 bases; nucleotides outside the gene matches: 7. In DNA, the CDR3 is TGTGCCAGTAGTATAGGGTCGGGTAGCGGGGGGGCAGATACGCAGTATTTT. Translated: CASSIGSGSGGADTQYF.

This chain connects TRBV28 to TRBJ2-7, with TRBD1 matching over 7 bases. CDR3 size: 13 residues. V lost 6 bases to trimming and J lost 0 bases; unmatched junction nucleotides: 2. Germline CDR1 is MDHEN and CDR2 is SYDVKM. In DNA form, the CDR3 reads TGTGCCAGCAGACAGGGGTTCTCCTACGAGCAGTACTTC. Protein product: CASRQGFSYEQYF.

The chain combines TRBV11-1 with TRBJ2-1; TRBD2 might be the D (5 bases). Germline V gives CDR1 SGHAT, CDR2 FQDESV (reference sequence). Between the trimmed V and J ends, which lost 1 base and 4 bases, there was a span of 11 bases. This CDR3 comprises 15 residues. CDR3 sequence: CASSLGSALYNEQFF. Here the CDR3 DNA reads TGTGCCAGCAGCTTAGGTAGCGCGCTATACAATGAGCAGTTCTTC.

The chain has TRBV3-1 (or the pseudogene TRBV3-2) and TRBJ2-4; D is possibly TRBD2 (7 bases). CDR3 length: 16 residues. Trimming removed 4 bases at V and 0 bases at J, with 13 bases between. CDR1 LGHDT and CDR2 YNNKEL come from the germline V gene (reference sequence). CDR3 DNA sequence: TGTGCCAGCAGCCCGAGGGGGGGACTAGCCAAAAACATTCAGTACTTC. This translates into CASSPRGGLAKNIQYF.

The rearrangement joins TRBV27 to TRBJ2-7, with 12 bases identical to TRBD1. Germline V gives CDR1 MNHEY, CDR2 SMNVEV (reference sequence). This CDR3 contains 14 residues. V shed 4 bases and J 6 bases; nucleotides not matched to a gene: 4. CDR3 in amino acids: CASSWGQGASEQYF. The CDR3 region has the DNA TGTGCCAGCAGTTGGGGACAGGGGGCTAGCGAGCAGTACTTC.

The chain is built from TRBV18 and TRBJ1-5; D gene ambiguous. The CDR3 contains 16 residues. Trimming stripped 1 base from V and 5 bases from J, with 15 bases between. CDR1 is KGHSH and CDR2 is LQKENI in the germline V gene. This chain's CDR3 is CASSPRRVGIDQPQHF. As DNA, the CDR3 is TGTGCCAGCTCACCACGGAGGGTTGGTATCGATCAGCCCCAGCATTTT. Filled out from reference TRBV18 and TRBJ1-5, the complete variable domain reads NAGVMQNPRHLVRRRGQEARLRCSPMKGHSHVYWYRQLPEEGLKFMVYLQKENIIDESGMPKERFSAEFPKEGPSILRIQQVVRGDSAAYFCASSPRRVGIDQPQHFGDGTRLSIL.

With respect to this clone: This is likely a read error, given that the CDR3 carries no conserved phenylalanine or tryptophan at its end. Because the CDR3's place on the DNA is in doubt, the DNA is left out and the CDR3 is given as listed by TCRdb. The chain employs TRBV14 and TRBJ1-5. Germline V gives CDR1 SGHDN, CDR2 FVKESK. The CDR3 adds up to 11 amino acids, both ends counted. The CDR3 loop reads CASSRTHGGGL.

The rearrangement joins TRBV6-2 or TRBV6-3 to TRBJ1-2, with a possible D match to TRBD1 (5 bases). Trimming took off 2 bases at V and 8 bases at J, with 15 bases between the two ends. The CDR3 spans 14 residues. Germline V gene lookup returns CDR1 MNHEY and CDR2 SVGEGT. CDR3 sequence: CASSYTDIWRGYTF. The CDR3 nucleotides read TGTGCCAGCAGTTACACGGACATCTGGCGGGGCTACACCTTC.

V is TRBV5-4 and J is TRBJ2-2; possibly TRBD2 for D (6 bases). The CDR3 sequence is 17 residues long. V was cut by 4 bases and J by 5 bases, with 21 bases left in between. Germline V gene sequence: CDR1 SGHNT, CDR2 YYREEE (reference sequence). The CDR3 DNA sequence: TGTGCCAGCAGCACGGGTCGGCGGGGAGGTACGACCGGGGAGCTGTTTTTT. Amino acid sequence: CASSTGRRGGTTGELFF.

The CDR3 coding sequence is TGTGCCAGCAGTGAGTCCCCCGACGTAGCCTCACCCCTCCACTTT. It encodes CASSESPDVASPLHF. The genes are TRBV2 and TRBJ1-6, with no clear D. Per the germline V gene, CDR1 is SNHLY and CDR2 is FYNNEI. This CDR3 comprises 15 residues. Trimming removed 3 bases from V and 10 bases from J, with 16 bases in between.